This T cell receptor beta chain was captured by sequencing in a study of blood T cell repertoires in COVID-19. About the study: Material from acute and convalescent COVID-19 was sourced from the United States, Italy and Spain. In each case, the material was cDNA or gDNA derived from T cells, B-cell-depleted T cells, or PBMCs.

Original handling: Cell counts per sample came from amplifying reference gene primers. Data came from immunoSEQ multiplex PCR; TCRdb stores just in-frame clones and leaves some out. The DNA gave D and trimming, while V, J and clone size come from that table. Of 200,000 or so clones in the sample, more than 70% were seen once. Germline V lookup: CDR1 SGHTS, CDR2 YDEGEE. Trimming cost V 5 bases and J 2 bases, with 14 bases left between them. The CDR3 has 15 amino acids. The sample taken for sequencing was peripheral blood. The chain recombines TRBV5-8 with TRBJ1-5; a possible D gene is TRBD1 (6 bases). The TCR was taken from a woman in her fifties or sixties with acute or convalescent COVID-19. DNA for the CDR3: TGTGCCAGCAGATTACAGGGAATAGGCAATCAGCCCCAGCATTTT. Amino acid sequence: CASRLQGIGNQPQHF.